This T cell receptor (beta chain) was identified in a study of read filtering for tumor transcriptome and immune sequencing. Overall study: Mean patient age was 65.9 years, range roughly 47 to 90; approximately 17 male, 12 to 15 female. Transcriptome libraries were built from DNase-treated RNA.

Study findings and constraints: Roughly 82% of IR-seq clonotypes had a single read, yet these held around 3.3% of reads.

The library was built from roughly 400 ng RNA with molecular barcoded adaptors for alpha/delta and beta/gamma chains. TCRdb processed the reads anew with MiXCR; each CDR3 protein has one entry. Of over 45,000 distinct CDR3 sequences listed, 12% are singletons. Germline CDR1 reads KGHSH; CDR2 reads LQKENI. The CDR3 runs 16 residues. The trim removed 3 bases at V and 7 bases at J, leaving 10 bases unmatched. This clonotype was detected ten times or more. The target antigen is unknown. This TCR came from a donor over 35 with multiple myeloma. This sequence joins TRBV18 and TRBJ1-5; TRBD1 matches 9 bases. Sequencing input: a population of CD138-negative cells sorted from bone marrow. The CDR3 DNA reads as TGTGCCAGCTCACCTTCTGGGACAGGGATATTACAGCCCCAGCATTTT. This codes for CASSPSGTGILQPQHF.